This entry features one T cell receptor (beta chain) sequence. This sample was taken from a study of cytomegalovirus exposure and HLA in healthy donors. Study details: The 666 first-cohort repertoires shared a platform with the 130 or so validation repertoires, as reported in a later analysis.

Only in-frame clones appear in the TCRdb table, and some are missing; sequencing was by immunoSEQ multiplex PCR. The table has approximately 280,000 clones, roughly 90% seen once. Germline CDR1 and CDR2: MNHNY and SVGAGI (reference sequence). This CDR3 comprises 13 residues. Between the trimmed V and J ends, which lost 1 base and 8 bases, there was a span of 11 bases. This receptor was taken from a young woman in good health and CMV-seronegative. Specimen: PBMCs. The gene calls are TRBV6-6 and TRBJ1-2, with D unresolved. The CDR3 DNA reads TGTGCCAGCAGTTACTTTAGCCCTGACGGCTACACCTTC. Protein sequence: CASSYFSPDGYTF.